This T cell receptor (beta chain) appears in the sequencing data of a study of cytomegalovirus exposure and HLA in healthy donors. Study-level results: Reportedly, cytomegalovirus status was diagnosed with high sensitivity and specificity. Associated with cytomegalovirus, according to the listing, were around 160 TCR beta chains. Most TCRs appeared rarely, but some public TCRs recurred in many donors.

CDR3 length: 15 amino acids. Per germline, CDR1 MNHEY and CDR2 SVGAGI. Trimming removed 5 bases from V and 0 bases from J; junction bases left unmatched: 2. About this clone itself: Its antigen is currently unknown.

Produced via immunoSEQ multiplex PCR; TCRdb's table is partial and in-frame only. The table shows some 210,000 clones, with around 87% occurring only once. The V call is TRBV6-5, the J call TRBJ2-2; 8 nucleotides match TRBD1. The receptor was isolated from a woman aged 18-29 years in good health and CMV-seropositive. The specimen was PBMCs. The CDR3 nucleotides are TGTGCCAGCAGTCGACAGGGGCCGAACACCGGGGAGCTGTTTTTT. Translation gives CASSRQGPNTGELFF.